These 31 T cell receptor beta chains were all obtained from the same sample, sequenced in a study of CD8 T cells in ankylosing spondylitis. Study-level findings and limits: For ankylosing spondylitis blood, a TCR beta motif of several highly homologous variants appeared characteristic.

These receptors are not linked to any known antigen. TCRdb analysed the 5' RACE reads with MiXCR anew, one entry per CDR3 protein. Here the sample spans fewer than 550,000 distinct CDR3 sequences, about 5.2% being singletons. Sequencing was carried out using blood, either unsorted or a sorted T cell fraction (not recorded which). The receptors originated from a male donor with ankylosing spondylitis.

This clonotype was found many times. The chain combines TRBV20-1 with TRBJ2-1; D gene unclear. CDR3 size: 15 residues. V was trimmed by 2 bases and J by 0 bases, leaving 11 bases between them. Germline V lookup: CDR1 DFQATT, CDR2 SNEGSKA (reference sequence). The CDR3 DNA reads TGCAGTGCTAGAACAGACTGGGGCTCCTACAATGAGCAGTTCTTC. As protein: CSARTDWGSYNEQFF.

Of note for this clonotype: Mismatch with germline at one junction end may stem from a read error. The chain carries TRBV9 and TRBJ1-5, with TRBD1 as a possible D gene (5 bases). Germline values: CDR1 SGDLS, CDR2 YYNGEE. CDR3 length equals 15 residues. The CDR3 loop is CTSSVEAGLNQPQHF. CDR3 DNA sequence: TGTACCAGCAGCGTAGAGGCAGGGCTCAATCAGCCACAGCATTTT.

This clonotype was counted at least ten times. The chain uses TRBV9 and TRBJ1-2; 7 bases align to TRBD1. Germline V lookup: CDR1 SGDLS, CDR2 YYNGEE. V shed 7 bases and J 1 base; nucleotides not matched to a gene: 10. The CDR3 is made up of 15 amino acids. CDR3 bases: TGTGCCAGCTCCTTAAACAGGGGTGATAACTATGGCTACACCTTC. Its protein is CASSLNRGDNYGYTF.

This clonotype was seen ten or more times. This chain links TRBV20-1 with TRBJ2-5, with 9 bases aligning to TRBD2. The CDR3 has 17 amino acids. V was clipped by 1 base and J by 4 bases; unmatched bases: 13. From germline, CDR1 is DFQATT and CDR2 SNEGSKA (reference sequence). The CDR3 sequence: CSARGSGSGRLRETQYF. The DNA of the CDR3 is TGCAGTGCTAGAGGGTCAGGTAGCGGGAGATTGAGAGAGACCCAGTACTTC.

This clonotype showed up many times. The chain carries TRBV11-2 and TRBJ2-3; tentatively, D is TRBD1 (6 bases). The germline gives CDR1 SGHAT, CDR2 FQNNGV. This CDR3 spans 16 amino acids. The V gene lost 5 bases and the J gene lost 0 bases, with 15 bases spanning the gap. The CDR3 sequence: CASSPTGIGSTDTQYF. CDR3 nucleotide sequence: TGTGCCAGCAGCCCCACAGGGATCGGAAGCACAGATACGCAGTATTTT. Based on the CDR3 plus reference TRBV11-2 and TRBJ2-3, the full variable domain is EAGVAQSPRYKIIEKRQSVAFWCNPISGHATLYWYQQILGQGPKLLIQFQNNGVVDDSQLPKDRFSAERLKGVDSTLKIQPAKLEDSAVYLCASSPTGIGSTDTQYFGPGTRLTVL.

This clonotype was detected ten times or more. The V and J genes are TRBV5-4 and TRBJ2-5; D call uncertain. Trimming took 1 base from V and 2 from J, leaving 9 bases between them. The germline CDR1 and CDR2 sequences are SGHNT and YYREEE (reference sequence). The CDR3 sequence is 14 residues long. CDR3 DNA sequence: TGTGCCAGCAGCTTGATGCAGCGTCAAGAGACCCAGTACTTC. Its translation: CASSLMQRQETQYF.

A note on this clonotype: Possible read error: a much larger clone is one base away. The chain joins TRBV7-2 to TRBJ2-3; unclear D gene. Germline values: CDR1 SGHTA, CDR2 FQGNSA. The CDR3 is made up of 13 amino acids. Between the trimmed V and J ends, which lost 7 bases and 4 bases, there was a span of 12 bases. CDR3 bases: TGTGCCAGCATCCCCGACCCTTCAGATACGCAGTATTTT. Translation gives CASIPDPSDTQYF. Full variable domain (rest looked up from reference TRBV7-2 and TRBJ2-3): GAGVSQSPSNKVTEKGKDVELRCDPISGHTALYWYRQSLGQGLEFLIYFQGNSAPDKSGLPSDRFSAERTGGSVSTLTIQRTQQEDSAVYLCASIPDPSDTQYFGPGTRLTVL.

This sequence joins TRBV6-2 or TRBV6-3 and TRBJ2-5; D ambiguous. This CDR3 contains 14 residues. Trimming shortened V by 2 bases and J by 1 base, and 8 bases separated the two germline ends. Germline CDR1 is MNHEY and CDR2 is SVGEGT. The CDR3 nucleotides are TGTGCCAGCAGTTACCTAGACATCCAAGAGACCCAGTACTTC. This sequence encodes CASSYLDIQETQYF.

This clonotype showed up many times. V usage is TRBV7-2 and J usage is TRBJ1-1, with a weak D call TRBD1 (5 bases). CDR3 length: 14 residues. V was pared by 2 bases and J by 5 bases, with 12 bases between. The germline CDR1 and CDR2 sequences are SGHTA and FQGNSA. As DNA, the CDR3 is TGTGCCAGCAGCTTATGGGGCGTGAGTACTGAAGCTTTCTTT. The encoded protein is CASSLWGVSTEAFF.

Many counts were recorded for this clonotype. V is TRBV20-1 and J is TRBJ2-3; D gene unclear. V was shortened by 6 bases and J by 3 bases, with 10 bases between the two germline ends. The germline gives CDR1 DFQATT, CDR2 SNEGSKA (reference sequence). The CDR3 is 12 amino acids. CDR3 DNA: TGCAGTGCCCCAGACCGAACAGATACGCAGTATTTT. Translation gives CSAPDRTDTQYF.

This clonotype was counted many times. The CDR3 sequence is CSASRPSEAFF. In DNA, the CDR3 is TGCAGTGCTAGTAGACCTTCTGAAGCTTTCTTT. The rearrangement links TRBV20-1 to TRBJ1-1; D gene ambiguous. Trimming removed 3 bases at V and 6 bases at J, with 8 bases between. The CDR3 is made up of 11 amino acids. The germline V gene encodes CDR1 DFQATT and CDR2 SNEGSKA (reference sequence).

This clonotype was recorded at least ten times. V and J are TRBV5-1 and TRBJ2-2, with TRBD2 identical over 7 bases. The CDR3 is 15 amino acids. Germline CDR1 SGHRS, CDR2 YFSETQ. With 1 base clipped from V and 7 bases from J, the junction kept 7 bases outside the gene matches. The CDR3 sequence: CASSLLASGFGELFF. For the CDR3, the DNA is TGCGCCAGCAGCTTGTTGGCTAGCGGCTTCGGGGAGCTGTTTTTT.

The chain employs TRBV28 and TRBJ2-7, with a weak D call TRBD1 (6 bases). V was pared by 5 bases and J by 2 bases, with 16 bases between. Germline V gives CDR1 MDHEN, CDR2 SYDVKM. The CDR3 length is 15 residues. The CDR3 region is CASSTGTLYPYEQYF. DNA for the CDR3: TGTGCCAGCAGTACCGGGACACTTTATCCCTACGAGCAGTACTTC.

This clonotype was found many times. The rearrangement links TRBV12-3 or TRBV12-4 to TRBJ1-1, with D tentatively TRBD1 (6 bases). V was clipped by 0 bases and J by 4 bases, with 12 bases between them. This CDR3 contains 15 residues. For the CDR3, the DNA is TGTGCCAGCAGTTTAGCGGCGGGGGCGTTCACTGAAGCTTTCTTT. This encodes CASSLAAGAFTEAFF.

This clonotype appeared many times. The chain links TRBV7-9 to TRBJ1-4; 7 positions agree with TRBD1. Germline V gene sequence: CDR1 SEHNR, CDR2 FQNEAQ (reference sequence). This CDR3 has 15 residues. V dropped 5 bases and J dropped 1; count of bases not matched to a gene: 4. CDR3 in amino acids: CASSLDRVTNEKLFF. The CDR3 nucleotides read TGTGCCAGCAGCCTCGACAGGGTAACTAATGAAAAACTGTTTTTT.

This clonotype occurred many times. This chain links TRBV6-5 with TRBJ1-1; no clear D. CDR3 length equals 13 residues. The V gene lost 2 bases and the J gene lost 2 bases, with 6 bases spanning the gap. Germline values: CDR1 MNHEY, CDR2 SVGAGI. The CDR3 nucleotides are TGTGCCAGCAGTTACCGGGATAACACTGAAGCTTTCTTT. Protein: CASSYRDNTEAFF.

This clonotype was recorded many times. The chain uses TRBV6-5 and TRBJ2-5, with D uncertain. The CDR3 has 12 residues. Trimming removed 5 bases from V and 5 bases from J, with 9 bases in between. The germline V gene has CDR1 MNHEY and CDR2 SVGAGI. CDR3 nucleotides: TGTGCCAGCAGTCCAGGATGGGAGACCCAGTACTTC. This encodes CASSPGWETQYF.

Ten or more counts support this clonotype. This chain connects TRBV28 to TRBJ2-7; D is possibly TRBD1 (5 bases). This CDR3 has 16 amino acids. Trimming cost V 5 bases and J 1 base, with 18 bases left between them. Germline loops: CDR1 MDHEN, CDR2 SYDVKM. DNA of the CDR3: TGTGCCAGCAGTCCCCTTCTACAGGATGATTCCTACGAGCAGTACTTC. Its protein product is CASSPLLQDDSYEQYF.

The table lists this clonotype with a few counts. The V call is TRBV21-1, the J call TRBJ2-7; TRBD2 is the table's D call and was not checked against the DNA. TRBV21-1 is shown as a pseudogene. The CDR3 has 15 residues. CDR3 loop: CASRLALAGAYEQYF. For the CDR3, the DNA is TGTGCCAGCAGACTCGCGCTAGCGGGAGCCTACGAGCAGTACTTC.

This clonotype was recorded at least ten times. The chain is built from TRBV5-1 and TRBJ2-2; the D gene is possibly TRBD2 (5 bases). CDR3 length: 14 residues. The V and J ends lost 2 bases and 0 bases respectively, with 5 bases between them. Germline CDR1 and CDR2: SGHRS and YFSETQ. CDR3 amino acids: CASSFSANTGELFF. In DNA, the CDR3 is TGCGCCAGCAGCTTTAGCGCGAACACCGGGGAGCTGTTTTTT. Together with reference TRBV5-1 and TRBJ2-2, the CDR3 gives the full variable domain: KAGVTQTPRYLIKTRGQQVTLSCSPISGHRSVSWYQQTPGQGLQFLFEYFSETQRNKGNFPGRFSGRQFSNSRSEMNVSTLELGDSALYLCASSFSANTGELFFGEGSRLTVL.

This clonotype was recorded many times. The V call is TRBV6-2 or TRBV6-3, the J call TRBJ1-1; D unclear. This CDR3 comprises 15 residues. Looked up from germline, CDR1 is MNHEY and CDR2 is SVGEGT. The ends were cut back, 2 bases at V and 0 bases at J, with 10 bases in the middle. The chain's CDR3 is CASSYGRGMNTEAFF. For the CDR3, the DNA is TGTGCCAGCAGTTACGGTAGAGGAATGAACACTGAAGCTTTCTTT.

V and J are TRBV6-2 or TRBV6-3 and TRBJ2-3; D gene uncertain. The V end lost 6 bases, the J end lost 8 bases, and 12 bases lay between the germline ends. CDR1 and CDR2 (germline): MNHEY, SVGEGT. CDR3 size: 12 residues. This CDR3 reads CASSHGSATQYF. The CDR3 DNA follows: TGTGCCAGCAGCCACGGGTCTGCTACGCAGTATTTT.

This clonotype was counted at least ten times. V and J are TRBV4-2 and TRBJ1-4; TRBD1 agrees at 7 bases. Trimming took 1 base from V and 8 from J; bases not matched to a gene: 7. Germline lookup yields CDR1 LGHNA and CDR2 YNFKEQ. CDR3 length: 15 amino acids. The CDR3 region has the DNA TGTGCCAGCAGCCAAGGGAACAGGGGAGGCGAAAAACTGTTTTTT. This translates into CASSQGNRGGEKLFF.

The chain's CDR3 is CASSADPESYEQYF. Written as DNA, the CDR3 is TGTGCCAGCAGTGCAGACCCAGAATCCTACGAGCAGTACTTC. The chain uses TRBV2 and TRBJ2-7; D gene ambiguous. V shed 4 bases and J shed 1 base, with 11 bases lying between them. The CDR3 totals 14 residues. CDR1 is SNHLY and CDR2 is FYNNEI in the germline V gene. Combining the CDR3 with reference TRBV2 and TRBJ2-7 gives the whole variable domain EPEVTQTPSHQVTQMGQEVILRCVPISNHLYFYWYRQILGQKVEFLVSFYNNEISEKSEIFDDQFSVERPDGSNFTLKIRSTKLEDSAMYFCASSADPESYEQYFGPGTRLTVT.

This chain links TRBV11-2 with TRBJ2-7; possibly TRBD1 for D (5 bases). This CDR3 comprises 15 residues. Germline values: CDR1 SGHAT, CDR2 FQNNGV. The germline V and J ends were trimmed by 5 bases and 0 bases, with 14 bases remaining between them. In DNA form, the CDR3 reads TGTGCCAGCAGCACCTACAGGACGGTCTCCTACGAGCAGTACGTC. This encodes CASSTYRTVSYEQYV.

This clonotype came up many times. The chain recombines TRBV6-2 or TRBV6-3 with TRBJ2-4; no definite D call. CDR3 size: 12 residues. From germline, CDR1 is MNHEY and CDR2 SVGEGT. V lost 3 bases, J lost 6 bases, and 6 bases lay in between. The CDR3 loop reads CASSYVGNIQYF. CDR3 coding DNA: TGTGCCAGCAGTTATGTAGGAAACATTCAGTACTTC.

This clonotype occurred many times. The rearrangement uses TRBV7-2 and TRBJ2-1, with TRBD2 matching over 10 bases. The germline CDR1 and CDR2 sequences are SGHTA and FQGNSA. V lost 1 base, J lost 13 bases, and 7 bases stayed unmatched. The CDR3 length is 14 residues. The CDR3 protein is CASSLGGSGRPQFF. The CDR3 DNA reads TGTGCCAGCAGCTTAGGGGGTAGCGGGAGGCCACAGTTCTTC. Combining the CDR3 with reference TRBV7-2 and TRBJ2-1 gives the whole variable domain GAGVSQSPSNKVTEKGKDVELRCDPISGHTALYWYRQSLGQGLEFLIYFQGNSAPDKSGLPSDRFSAERTGGSVSTLTIQRTQQEDSAVYLCASSLGGSGRPQFFGPGTRLTVL.

This clonotype was observed a handful of times. The chain recombines TRBV7-9 with TRBJ2-2; 8 bases are shared with TRBD1. There are 17 residues in the CDR3. The germline gives CDR1 SEHNR, CDR2 FQNEAQ (reference sequence). The V and J ends lost 4 bases and 4 bases, in that order; junction bases with no gene match: 11. CDR3 sequence (DNA): TGTGCCAGCAGCTCGGGCGACAGGGGTGGTTTCACCGGGGAGCTGTTTTTT. It translates to CASSSGDRGGFTGELFF.

This clonotype was recorded at least ten times. The chain employs TRBV20-1 and TRBJ1-6; no definite D call. V lost 0 bases, J lost 0 bases, and 9 bases lay in between. The CDR3 has 16 residues. Looked up from germline, CDR1 is DFQATT and CDR2 is SNEGSKA (reference sequence). This CDR3 is CSARDHRNSYNSPLHF. The DNA for the CDR3 is TGCAGTGCTAGAGATCACCGGAACTCCTATAATTCACCCCTCCACTTT.

This clonotype occurred many times. The chain has TRBV6-5 and TRBJ2-4, with D uncertain. V was clipped by 2 bases and J by 8 bases, with 4 bases between them. This CDR3 has 11 amino acids. The germline V gene has CDR1 MNHEY and CDR2 SVGAGI. CDR3 region: CASSYGDIQYF. CDR3 in DNA: TGTGCCAGCAGTTACGGGGACATTCAGTACTTC.

This clonotype was picked up many times. V is TRBV7-9 and J is TRBJ2-1; possibly TRBD2 for D (7 bases). There are 15 residues in the CDR3. Germline lookup yields CDR1 SEHNR and CDR2 FQNEAQ (reference sequence). V lost 7 bases to trimming and J lost 0 bases, with 13 bases between them. CDR3 DNA sequence: TGTGCCAGCAATCTGGGGGGGGCCTCCTACAATGAGCAGTTCTTC. This translates into CASNLGGASYNEQFF.